The clone carrying this T cell receptor beta chain has more than one count but fewer than ten. Its antigen is unknown. This sample stems from a study of molecular identifiers for immune sequencing clone quantification. The authors sorted naive CD8 T cells as CD8+CD4-CCR7+CD45RA+. Libraries of bulk TCR were made by previously described methods (with listed TCR primers). TCRdb re-derived calls from the PCR reads in MiXCR, one entry per CDR3 protein. In the table there are over 550,000 distinct CDR3 sequences, roughly 23% of which are singletons. Germline CDR1 and CDR2: MNHEY and SVGEGT. The CDR3 is 15 residues long. The V segment lost 0 bases and the J segment 6 bases; nucleotides outside the gene matches: 7. Whole-study findings and limits: Clones above 20 RNA copies contained over 98% of effector molecules but under 1% of naive ones.

The sample was naive CD8+ T cells from blood, with Jurkat cell RNA spiked in. The subset denotes: FACS-sorted CD8+CD4-CCR7+CD45RA+ naive T cells. This receptor was taken from a human donor in good health. Some libraries in this study had Jurkat cell RNA spiked in. The chain uses TRBV6-2 or TRBV6-3 and TRBJ2-7, with 8 bases lining up with TRBD2. CDR3 nucleotide sequence: TGTGCCAGCAGTTACTCGGTTAGCGGGAACGGCGAGCAGTACTTC. Translation gives CASSYSVSGNGEQYF.